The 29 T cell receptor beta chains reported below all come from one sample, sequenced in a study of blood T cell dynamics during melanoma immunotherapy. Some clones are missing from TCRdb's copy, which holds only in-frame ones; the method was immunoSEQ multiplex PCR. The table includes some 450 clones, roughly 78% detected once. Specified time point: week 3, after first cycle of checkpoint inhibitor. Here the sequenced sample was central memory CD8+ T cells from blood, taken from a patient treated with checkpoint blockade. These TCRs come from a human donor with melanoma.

The DNA of the CDR3 is TGTGCCAGCAACACGTTGCCTACAGGGGGGGTTAATGAAAAACTGTTTTTT. Its protein product is CASNTLPTGGVNEKLFF. The gene calls are TRBV5-5 and TRBJ1-4; 8 nucleotides agree with TRBD1. This CDR3 is 17 amino acids long. Germline V gene lookup returns CDR1 SGHKS and CDR2 YYEKEE (reference sequence). The V gene end was trimmed by 6 bases and the J gene end by 4 bases; junction bases not matched to a gene: 14.

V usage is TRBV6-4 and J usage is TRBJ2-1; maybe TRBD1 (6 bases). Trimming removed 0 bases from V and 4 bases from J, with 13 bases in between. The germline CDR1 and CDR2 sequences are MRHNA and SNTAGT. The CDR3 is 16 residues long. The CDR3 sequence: CASSDSTTGSYNEQFF. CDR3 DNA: TGTGCCAGCAGTGACTCGACGACAGGTTCTTACAATGAGCAGTTCTTC.

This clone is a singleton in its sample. CDR3 nucleotide sequence: TGTGCCAGCAGCGCCCCACTCGGTCTAGCGGGACCCCCGGATATCAACACCGGGGAGCTGTTTTTT. It translates to CASSAPLGLAGPPDINTGELFF. This chain connects TRBV9 to TRBJ2-2; 9 positions agree with TRBD2. This CDR3 has 22 residues. J lost 2 bases, V lost 3 bases, and 23 bases had no gene match. Germline V lookup: CDR1 SGDLS, CDR2 YYNGEE. The whole variable domain, filled in from reference TRBV9 and TRBJ2-2, reads DSGVTQTPKHLITATGQRVTLRCSPRSGDLSVYWYQQSLDQGLQFLIQYYNGEERAKGNILERFSAQQFPDLHSELNLSSLELGDSALYFCASSAPLGLAGPPDINTGELFFGEGSRLTVL.

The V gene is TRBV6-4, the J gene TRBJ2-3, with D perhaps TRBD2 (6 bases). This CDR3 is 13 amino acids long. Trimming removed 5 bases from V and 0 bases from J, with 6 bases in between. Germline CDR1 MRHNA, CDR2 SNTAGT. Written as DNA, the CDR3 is TGTGCCAGCAGTAGCGGGAGCACAGATACGCAGTATTTT. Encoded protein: CASSSGSTDTQYF.

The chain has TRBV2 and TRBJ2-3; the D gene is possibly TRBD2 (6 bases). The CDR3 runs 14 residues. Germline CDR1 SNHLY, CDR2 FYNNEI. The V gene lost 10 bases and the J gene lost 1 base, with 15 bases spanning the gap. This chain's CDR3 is CATLGGVGTDTQYF. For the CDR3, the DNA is TGTGCCACATTGGGGGGAGTAGGCACAGATACGCAGTATTTT.

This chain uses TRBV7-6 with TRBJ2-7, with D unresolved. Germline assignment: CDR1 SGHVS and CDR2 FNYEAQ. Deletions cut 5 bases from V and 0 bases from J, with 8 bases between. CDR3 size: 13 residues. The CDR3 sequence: CASSPSRSYEQYF. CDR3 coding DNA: TGTGCCAGCAGCCCAAGCCGCTCCTACGAGCAGTACTTC.

CDR3 sequence: CASKGGLRHTEAFF. CDR3 bases: TGTGCCAGCAAGGGGGGGCTGAGGCACACTGAAGCTTTCTTT. This chain connects TRBV27 to TRBJ1-1; a possible D gene is TRBD1 (6 bases). Per the germline V gene, CDR1 is MNHEY and CDR2 is SMNVEV (reference sequence). Trimming stripped 7 bases from V and 3 bases from J, with 15 bases between. This CDR3 region has 14 residues.

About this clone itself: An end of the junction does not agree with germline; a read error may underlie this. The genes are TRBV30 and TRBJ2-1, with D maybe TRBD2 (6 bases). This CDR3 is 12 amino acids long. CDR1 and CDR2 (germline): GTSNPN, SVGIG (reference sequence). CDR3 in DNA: TGCGCCCGACTAGGATCCTACAATGAGCAGTTCTTC. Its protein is CARLGSYNEQFF.

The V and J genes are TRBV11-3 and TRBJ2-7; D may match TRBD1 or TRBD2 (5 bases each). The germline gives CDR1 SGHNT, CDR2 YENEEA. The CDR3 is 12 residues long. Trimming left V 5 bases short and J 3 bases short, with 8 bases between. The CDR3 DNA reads TGTGCCAGCAGCGGGGGAGTCTACGAGCAGTACTTC. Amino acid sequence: CASSGGVYEQYF.

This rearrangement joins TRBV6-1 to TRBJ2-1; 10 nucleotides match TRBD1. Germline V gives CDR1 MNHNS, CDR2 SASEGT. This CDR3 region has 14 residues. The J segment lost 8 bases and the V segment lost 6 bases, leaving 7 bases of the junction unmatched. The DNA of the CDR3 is TGTGCCAGCAGCGGAGGGACAGGGGTCGATGAGCAGTTCTTC. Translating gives CASSGGTGVDEQFF.

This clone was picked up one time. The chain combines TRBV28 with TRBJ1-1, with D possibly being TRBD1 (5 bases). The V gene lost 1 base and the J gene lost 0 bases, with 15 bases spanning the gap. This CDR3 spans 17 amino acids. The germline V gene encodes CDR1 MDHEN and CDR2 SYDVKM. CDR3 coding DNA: TGTGCCAGCAGTTTATTAGGTATAACGACAGTGAACACTGAAGCTTTCTTT. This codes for CASSLLGITTVNTEAFF.

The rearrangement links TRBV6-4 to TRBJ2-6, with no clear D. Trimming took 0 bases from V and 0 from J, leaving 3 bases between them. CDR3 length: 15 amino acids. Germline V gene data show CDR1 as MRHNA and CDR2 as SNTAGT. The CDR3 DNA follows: TGTGCCAGCAGTGACTCCAGCTCTGGGGCCAACGTCCTGACTTTC. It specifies CASSDSSSGANVLTF.

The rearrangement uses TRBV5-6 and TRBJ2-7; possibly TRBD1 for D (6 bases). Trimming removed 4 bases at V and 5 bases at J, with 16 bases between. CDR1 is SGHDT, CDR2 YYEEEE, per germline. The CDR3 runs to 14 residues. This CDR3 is CASSEFRGRDEQYF. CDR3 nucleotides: TGTGCCAGCAGCGAATTCAGGGGTAGGGACGAGCAGTACTTC.

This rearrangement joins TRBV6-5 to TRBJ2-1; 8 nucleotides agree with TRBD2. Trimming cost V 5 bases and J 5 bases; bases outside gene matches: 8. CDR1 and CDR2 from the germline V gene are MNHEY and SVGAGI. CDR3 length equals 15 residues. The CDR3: CASSPGTSWDNEQFF. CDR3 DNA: TGTGCCAGCAGTCCCGGGACTAGTTGGGACAATGAGCAGTTCTTC.

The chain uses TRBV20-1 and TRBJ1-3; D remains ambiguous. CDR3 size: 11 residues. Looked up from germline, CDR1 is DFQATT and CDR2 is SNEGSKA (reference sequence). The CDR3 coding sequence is TGCATCCTGGGCTCTGGAAACACCATATATTTT. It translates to CILGSGNTIYF.

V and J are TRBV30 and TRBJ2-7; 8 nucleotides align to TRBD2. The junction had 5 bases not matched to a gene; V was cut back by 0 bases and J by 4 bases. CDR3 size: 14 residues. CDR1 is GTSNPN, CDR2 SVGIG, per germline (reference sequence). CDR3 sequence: CAWSVMSGGYEQYF. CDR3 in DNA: TGTGCCTGGAGTGTAATGAGCGGGGGTTACGAGCAGTACTTC.

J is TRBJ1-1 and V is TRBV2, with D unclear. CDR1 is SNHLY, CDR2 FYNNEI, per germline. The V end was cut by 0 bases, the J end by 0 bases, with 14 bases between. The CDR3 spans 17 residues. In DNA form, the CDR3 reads TGTGCCAGCAGTGAAGCGCTTCGGGGTCCCATGAACACTGAAGCTTTCTTT. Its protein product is CASSEALRGPMNTEAFF.

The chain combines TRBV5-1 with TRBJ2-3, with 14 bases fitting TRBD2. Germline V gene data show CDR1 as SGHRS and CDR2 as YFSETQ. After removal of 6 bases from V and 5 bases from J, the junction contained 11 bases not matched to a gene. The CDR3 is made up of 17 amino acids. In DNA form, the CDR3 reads TGCGCCAGCAAGCCCGGGACTAGCGGGAGCTATGGAGATACGCAGTATTTT. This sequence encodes CASKPGTSGSYGDTQYF.

The CDR3 reads CASSPGTRFYEQYF. The CDR3 DNA follows: TGTGCCAGCTCACCGGGGACCCGATTCTACGAGCAGTACTTC. This chain links TRBV18 with TRBJ2-7; the D call may be TRBD1 or TRBD2 (5 bases each). V shed 3 bases and J shed 3 bases, with 12 bases lying between them. Germline CDR1 KGHSH, CDR2 LQKENI. The CDR3 runs to 14 residues.

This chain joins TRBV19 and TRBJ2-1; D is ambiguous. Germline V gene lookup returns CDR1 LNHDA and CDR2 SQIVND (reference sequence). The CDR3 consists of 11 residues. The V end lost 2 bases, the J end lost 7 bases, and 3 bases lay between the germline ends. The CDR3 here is CASSILNEQFF. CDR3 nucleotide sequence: TGTGCCAGTAGTATACTAAATGAGCAGTTCTTC.

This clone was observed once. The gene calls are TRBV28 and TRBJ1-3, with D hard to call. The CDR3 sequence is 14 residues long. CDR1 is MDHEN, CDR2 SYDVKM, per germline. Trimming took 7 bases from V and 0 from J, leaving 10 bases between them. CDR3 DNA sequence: TGTGCCAGCAACGGACCGATCTCTGGAAACACCATATATTTT. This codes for CASNGPISGNTIYF.

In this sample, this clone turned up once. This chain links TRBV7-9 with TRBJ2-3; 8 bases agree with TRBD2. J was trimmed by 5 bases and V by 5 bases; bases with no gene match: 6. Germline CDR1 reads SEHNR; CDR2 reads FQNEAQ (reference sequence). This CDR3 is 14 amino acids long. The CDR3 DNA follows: TGTGCCAGCAGCCCCGGAAGCGGGAGAGATACGCAGTATTTT. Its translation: CASSPGSGRDTQYF.

The CDR3, as DNA: TGTGCCAGCAGCTTAGGCAGGAATGAGCAGTTCTTC. This codes for CASSLGRNEQFF. This rearrangement joins TRBV11-2 to TRBJ2-1, with D hard to call. The CDR3 runs 12 residues. The germline V gene has CDR1 SGHAT and CDR2 FQNNGV. V was clipped by 1 base and J by 7 bases, with 5 bases between them.

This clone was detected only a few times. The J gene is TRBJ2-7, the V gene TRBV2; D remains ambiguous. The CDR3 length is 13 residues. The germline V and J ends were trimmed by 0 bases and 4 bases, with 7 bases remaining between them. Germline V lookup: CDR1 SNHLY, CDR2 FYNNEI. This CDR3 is CASSEAALYEQYF. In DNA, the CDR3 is TGTGCCAGCAGTGAAGCGGCCCTGTACGAGCAGTACTTC.

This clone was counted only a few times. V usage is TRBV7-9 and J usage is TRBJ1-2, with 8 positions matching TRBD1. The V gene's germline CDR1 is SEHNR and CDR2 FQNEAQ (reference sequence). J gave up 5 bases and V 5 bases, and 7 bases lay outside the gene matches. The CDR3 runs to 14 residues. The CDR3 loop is CASSPTGARYGYTF. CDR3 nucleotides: TGTGCCAGCAGCCCGACAGGGGCGCGGTATGGCTACACCTTC.

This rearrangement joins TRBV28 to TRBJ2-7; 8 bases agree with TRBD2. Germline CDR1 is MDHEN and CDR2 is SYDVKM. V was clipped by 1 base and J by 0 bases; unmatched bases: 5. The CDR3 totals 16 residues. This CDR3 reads CASSLLGLVDSYEQYF. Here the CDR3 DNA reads TGTGCCAGCAGTTTATTGGGACTAGTGGACTCCTACGAGCAGTACTTC.

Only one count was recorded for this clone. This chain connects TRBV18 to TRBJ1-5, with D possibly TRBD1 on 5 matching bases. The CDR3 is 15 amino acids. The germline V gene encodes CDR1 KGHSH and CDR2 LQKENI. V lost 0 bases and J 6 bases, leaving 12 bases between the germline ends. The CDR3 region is CASSPPRGASQPQHF. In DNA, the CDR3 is TGTGCCAGCTCACCACCAAGAGGGGCGAGTCAGCCCCAGCATTTT.

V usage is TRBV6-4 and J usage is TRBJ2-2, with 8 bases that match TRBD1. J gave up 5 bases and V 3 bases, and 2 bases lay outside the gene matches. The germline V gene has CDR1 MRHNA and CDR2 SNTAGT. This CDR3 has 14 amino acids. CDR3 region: CASSEQGETGELFF. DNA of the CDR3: TGTGCCAGCAGTGAACAGGGGGAGACCGGGGAGCTGTTTTTT.

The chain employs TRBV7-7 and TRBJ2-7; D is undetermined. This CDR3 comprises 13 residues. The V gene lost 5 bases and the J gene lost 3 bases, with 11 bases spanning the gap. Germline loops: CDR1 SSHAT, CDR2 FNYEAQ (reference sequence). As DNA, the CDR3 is TGTGCCAGCAGCGCGACCACCTACTACGAGCAGTACTTC. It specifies CASSATTYYEQYF.